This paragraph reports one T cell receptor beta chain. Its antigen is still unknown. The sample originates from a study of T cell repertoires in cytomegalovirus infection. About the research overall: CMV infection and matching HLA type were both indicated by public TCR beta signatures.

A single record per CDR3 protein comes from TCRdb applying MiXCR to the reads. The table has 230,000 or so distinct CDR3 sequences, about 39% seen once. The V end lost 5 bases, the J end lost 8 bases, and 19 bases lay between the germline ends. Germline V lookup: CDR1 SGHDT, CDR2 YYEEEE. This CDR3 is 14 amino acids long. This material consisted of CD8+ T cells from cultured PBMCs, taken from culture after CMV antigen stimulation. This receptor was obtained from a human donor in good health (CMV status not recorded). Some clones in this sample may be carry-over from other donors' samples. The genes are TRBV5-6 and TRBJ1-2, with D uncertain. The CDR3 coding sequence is TGTGCCAGCAGTCATCCGACTCCCTCGGGGGGCTACACCTTC. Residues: CASSHPTPSGGYTF. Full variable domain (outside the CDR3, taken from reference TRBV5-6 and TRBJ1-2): DAGVTQSPTHLIKTRGQQVTLRCSPKSGHDTVSWYQQALGQGPQFIFQYYEEEERQRGNFPDRFSGHQFPNYSSELNVNALLLGDSALYLCASSHPTPSGGYTFGSGTRLTVV.